The 24 T cell receptor beta chains reported below all come from one sample, sequenced in a study of blood T cells in healthy people across ages. With a J-beta primer mix and a sample-barcoded 5' primer, a second PCR ran roughly 6 to 11 cycles. MiXCR, applied by TCRdb to the 5' RACE reads, yields one record per CDR3 protein. The table lists approximately 850,000 distinct CDR3 sequences, around 42% of them singletons, with 15% to 25% in the top ten. Sequenced sample: blood. Every receptor here comes from a man in his 60s in good health.

This clonotype was seen only a few times. The genes are TRBV5-6 and TRBJ2-1; D possibly corresponds to TRBD2 (6 bases). Germline V CDR1 and CDR2: SGHDT, YYEEEE. This CDR3 has 12 amino acids. V was trimmed by 3 bases and J by 5 bases, leaving 6 bases between them. CDR3 residues: CASSWGDNEQFF. As DNA, the CDR3 is TGTGCCAGCAGCTGGGGGGACAATGAGCAGTTCTTC.

The chain carries TRBV12-3 or TRBV12-4 and TRBJ2-1; perhaps TRBD2 as D (5 bases). The CDR3 runs 16 residues. Trimming left V 3 bases short and J 6 bases short, with 18 bases between. CDR3 DNA sequence: TGTGCCAGCAGTTTGTACGGGTCCTCTGCGGGCAATGAGCAGTTCTTC. Residues: CASSLYGSSAGNEQFF.

This clonotype was seen more than once but under ten times. The chain couples TRBV29-1 to TRBJ2-5; 10 bases map to TRBD2. After removal of 8 bases from V and 3 bases from J, the junction contained 15 bases not matched to a gene. Germline lookup yields CDR1 SQVTM and CDR2 ANQGSEA. This CDR3 spans 16 amino acids. CDR3 amino acids: CSTHGTSVILKETQYF. Here the CDR3 DNA reads TGCAGCACTCACGGGACTAGCGTGATATTAAAAGAGACCCAGTACTTC.

The chain combines TRBV4-2 with TRBJ1-1; 7 bases line up with TRBD1. CDR1 is LGHNA and CDR2 is YNFKEQ in the germline V gene. The CDR3 totals 15 residues. Trimming cost V 4 bases and J 1 base; bases outside gene matches: 6. The CDR3 spells CASSPTGQTNTEAFF. CDR3 DNA: TGTGCCAGCAGCCCCACGGGACAGACGAACACTGAAGCTTTCTTT.

The J gene is TRBJ2-3, the V gene TRBV20-1; D remains ambiguous. CDR3 length: 14 amino acids. Germline CDR1 DFQATT, CDR2 SNEGSKA (reference sequence). Between the trimmed V and J ends, which lost 6 bases and 0 bases, there was a span of 13 bases. This chain's CDR3 is CSAIHGPSTDTQYF. CDR3 nucleotide sequence: TGCAGTGCCATCCACGGTCCTAGCACAGATACGCAGTATTTT.

This clonotype has more than one count but fewer than ten. This rearrangement joins TRBV6-6 to TRBJ1-5; 7 bases align to TRBD1. The V and J ends lost 4 bases and 3 bases, in that order; junction bases with no gene match: 9. Germline CDR1 and CDR2: MNHNY and SVGAGI (reference sequence). The CDR3 is 16 residues long. CDR3 nucleotide sequence: TGTGCCAGCAGTTTCTCCTCAGGGGGACTCAATCAGCCCCAGCATTTT. It is translated as CASSFSSGGLNQPQHF.

The CDR3 is CASSPTSGGLNEQFF. DNA for the CDR3: TGCGCCAGCAGCCCGACTAGCGGGGGCTTAAATGAGCAGTTCTTC. V is TRBV4-3 and J is TRBJ2-1; 12 nucleotides line up with TRBD2. The CDR3 spans 15 residues. V lost 4 bases to trimming and J lost 7 bases; unmatched junction nucleotides: 5. Germline values: CDR1 LGHNA, CDR2 YSLEER.

The chain uses TRBV7-6 and TRBJ1-2; D unclear. V shed 0 bases and J shed 8 bases, with 10 bases lying between them. The CDR3 is 13 amino acids. CDR1 and CDR2 (germline): SGHVS, FNYEAQ. The CDR3 coding sequence is TGTGCCAGCAGCTTAGCCGGCGGTACGGGCTACACCTTC. Its protein product is CASSLAGGTGYTF.

This clonotype showed up just once. The chain employs TRBV4-2 and TRBJ2-1, with D possibly being TRBD2 (6 bases). V lost 0 bases and J lost 0, with 15 bases in between. Germline CDR1 is LGHNA and CDR2 is YNFKEQ. This CDR3 comprises 18 residues. CDR3 protein: CASSQDSGRASSYNEQFF. The CDR3 DNA follows: TGTGCCAGCAGCCAAGATAGCGGCAGGGCTAGCTCCTACAATGAGCAGTTCTTC.

The gene calls are TRBV20-1 and TRBJ2-3; a weak D match, TRBD2 (6 bases). V was shortened by 1 base and J by 11 bases, with 10 bases between the two germline ends. The CDR3 totals 11 residues. In germline, CDR1 is DFQATT, CDR2 SNEGSKA (reference sequence). The CDR3 DNA follows: TGCAGTGCTAGAGGGGGGGTACAGCAGTATTTT. It is translated as CSARGGVQQYF.

This clonotype was counted between two and nine times. This could be a read error, since a much larger clone is one nucleotide away. The rearrangement links TRBV20-1 to TRBJ2-1; D unresolved. The germline gives CDR1 DFQATT, CDR2 SNEGSKA (reference sequence). CDR3 length equals 13 residues. V lost 5 bases, J lost 13 bases, and 21 bases lay in between. This CDR3 is CSAPLNAQETQFF. The CDR3 DNA sequence: TGCAGTGCTCCATTAAATGCTCAGGAGACCCAGTTCTTC.

V is TRBV5-5 and J is TRBJ1-2; D remains ambiguous. The CDR3 is made up of 16 amino acids. CDR1 and CDR2 from the germline V gene are SGHKS and YYEKEE (reference sequence). Trimming took off 5 bases at V and 3 bases at J, with 20 bases between the two ends. The CDR3 loop is CASSFQLTSGYYGYTF. CDR3 DNA: TGTGCCAGCAGTTTTCAGCTTACTAGCGGCTACTATGGCTACACCTTC.

This clonotype occurred a few times. This chain joins TRBV7-2 and TRBJ2-7; 9 bases agree with TRBD1. The CDR3 covers 15 residues. V shed 7 bases and J 3 bases; nucleotides not matched to a gene: 10. Germline CDR1 is SGHTA and CDR2 is FQGNSA. The CDR3 region is CASTEGPTGGYEQYF. CDR3 sequence (DNA): TGTGCCAGCACTGAGGGTCCGACAGGGGGCTACGAGCAGTACTTC.

The chain links TRBV7-9 to TRBJ2-3; TRBD2 aligns across 7 bases. Germline CDR1 is SEHNR and CDR2 is FQNEAQ (reference sequence). There are 16 residues in the CDR3. V dropped 4 bases and J dropped 7; count of bases not matched to a gene: 14. CDR3 coding DNA: TGTGCCAGCAGCTCCCGGAAGGACGGGGGGATAAATACGCAGTATTTT. Residues: CASSSRKDGGINTQYF.

This clonotype was found a few times. This chain links TRBV15 with TRBJ2-7; unclear D gene. The CDR3 spans 15 residues. CDR1 and CDR2 (germline): LNHNV, YYDKDF (reference sequence). V gave up 0 bases and J gave up 3 bases, with 12 bases separating them. CDR3 nucleotides: TGTGCCACCAGCAGAGAACAGTATTGGGGCTACGAGCAGTACTTC. The encoded protein is CATSREQYWGYEQYF.

The DNA for the CDR3 is TGCGCCAGCAGCCCACATTTCGGGGGAGGGCTCTCTGGGGCCAACGTCCTGACTTTC. Its translation is CASSPHFGGGLSGANVLTF. The chain is built from TRBV4-3 and TRBJ2-6; 7 bases align to TRBD2. The CDR3 has 19 amino acids. Germline CDR1 LGHNA, CDR2 YSLEER. The junction had 12 bases not matched to a gene; V was cut back by 4 bases and J by 0 bases.

This clonotype has more than one count but fewer than ten. The chain combines TRBV9 with TRBJ2-1, with TRBD2 identical over 8 bases. The CDR3 consists of 16 residues. The V and J ends lost 2 bases and 7 bases, in that order; junction bases with no gene match: 11. Germline CDR1 SGDLS, CDR2 YYNGEE. CDR3 sequence: CASSVAGGLSANEQFF. Here the CDR3 DNA reads TGTGCCAGCAGCGTGGCGGGGGGCTTATCTGCGAATGAGCAGTTCTTC.

V gene TRBV6-5 combines with J gene TRBJ2-3; 11 bases line up with TRBD1. The germline CDR1 and CDR2 sequences are MNHEY and SVGAGI. The J segment lost 8 bases and the V segment lost 2 bases, leaving 3 bases of the junction unmatched. The CDR3 runs 14 residues. The CDR3 loop is CASSYGTGGSTQYF. The CDR3 DNA reads as TGTGCCAGCAGTTACGGGACAGGGGGGTCTACGCAGTATTTT.

The chain is built from TRBV3-1 and TRBJ2-1; 9 nucleotides align to TRBD2. Germline trimming cut 3 bases from V and 8 bases from J; bases unmatched to any gene: 8. In germline, CDR1 is LGHDT, CDR2 YNNKEL (reference sequence). This CDR3 is 15 amino acids long. In DNA, the CDR3 is TGTGCCAGCAGCCATCTTCCTAGCGGGGACGATGAGCAGTTCTTC. Its protein is CASSHLPSGDDEQFF.

J is TRBJ2-2 and V is TRBV6-6; 7 positions agree with TRBD1. This CDR3 is 15 amino acids long. Germline V gene data show CDR1 as MNHNY and CDR2 as SVGAGI (reference sequence). The V and J ends lost 6 bases and 3 bases, in that order; junction bases with no gene match: 7. CDR3 in amino acids: CASRKQGTDTGELFF. CDR3 sequence (DNA): TGTGCCAGCAGAAAACAGGGGACGGACACCGGGGAGCTGTTTTTT.

The V and J genes are TRBV27 and TRBJ1-2, with TRBD1 identical over 9 bases. The CDR3 spans 14 residues. Germline V CDR1 and CDR2: MNHEY, SMNVEV (reference sequence). V dropped 8 bases and J dropped 5; count of bases not matched to a gene: 9. CDR3 residues: CASGLGQGRYGYTF. CDR3 in DNA: TGTGCCAGCGGACTGGGACAGGGAAGATATGGCTACACCTTC.

This chain uses TRBV20-1 with TRBJ2-7; tentative D call: TRBD2 (6 bases). V shed 2 bases and J shed 4 bases, with 12 bases lying between them. Germline values: CDR1 DFQATT, CDR2 SNEGSKA (reference sequence). This CDR3 is built from 13 residues. This CDR3 reads CSARNLAQYEQYF. The CDR3, as DNA: TGCAGTGCTAGAAATCTAGCGCAGTACGAGCAGTACTTC.

V and J are TRBV29-1 and TRBJ2-3, with D tentatively TRBD2 (6 bases). The germline V and J ends were trimmed by 8 bases and 3 bases, with 18 bases remaining between them. This CDR3 spans 14 amino acids. Germline V CDR1 and CDR2: SQVTM, ANQGSEA. CDR3 sequence reads: CSIPQGGVTDTQYF. DNA of the CDR3: TGCAGCATCCCCCAAGGCGGGGTGACAGATACGCAGTATTTT.

V gene TRBV4-1 combines with J gene TRBJ2-4; 10 nucleotides align to TRBD2. Germline CDR1 MGHRA, CDR2 YSYEKL. The trim removed 0 bases at V and 12 bases at J, leaving 8 bases unmatched. This CDR3 has 15 residues. The CDR3 region is CASSQDRLAGEDQYF. In DNA form, the CDR3 reads TGCGCCAGCAGCCAAGATAGGCTAGCGGGGGAGGATCAGTACTTC.